There are a few counts of the clone carrying this T cell receptor beta chain. This record belongs to a study of T cells after yellow fever vaccination. The CDR3 length is 16 residues. V dropped 5 bases and J dropped 5; count of bases not matched to a gene: 11. TCRdb re-called the 5' RACE reads with MiXCR, one entry per CDR3 protein. The data hold 250,000 to 350,000 distinct CDR3 sequences, with about 4.5% observed a single time. The genes are TRBV12-3 or TRBV12-4 and TRBJ1-3; TRBD1 agrees at 8 bases. The specimen comprised PBMCs, sampled 15 days after the yellow fever booster vaccination. The receptor was derived from a man between 18 and 29 years old who received the YFV17D yellow fever vaccine. CDR3 sequence reads: CASSPGVGQGRNTIYF. CDR3 nucleotide sequence: TGTGCCAGCAGTCCTGGCGTTGGACAGGGCAGAAACACCATATATTTT.